One sample yielded the 18 T cell receptor beta chains listed below, sequenced in a study of T cell responses to AZD1222 COVID-19 vaccine (dated by TCRdb to the early 2020s). The sample's time point label, decoded: baseline before first vaccination. Libraries were made using the immunoSEQ multiplex PCR assay. TCRdb holds this immuneACCESS table with in-frame rearrangements only. Some clones are missing; in checked studies, unresolved V genes explain under half, and the rest has no known cause. For this sample there are approximately 180,000 clones; around 90% appear just once. Approximately 7.7% of the sample comes from the top ten. The specimen was peripheral blood, collected on day 0 of AZD1222 vaccination. The receptors stem from an adult in good health.

This chain joins TRBV7-8 and TRBJ1-1, with unresolved D. The CDR3 totals 15 residues. Looked up from germline, CDR1 is SGHVS and CDR2 is FQNEAQ. Trimming took 1 base from V and 4 from J, leaving 13 bases between them. The CDR3 loop is CASSLVFRQSTEAFF. The CDR3 coding sequence is TGTGCCAGCAGCTTAGTTTTTCGTCAGTCCACTGAAGCTTTCTTT.

The chain carries TRBV5-8 and TRBJ2-6; D possibly corresponds to TRBD2 (5 bases). Germline assignment: CDR1 SGHTS and CDR2 YDEGEE. The CDR3 covers 16 residues. Trimming stripped 0 bases from V and 1 base from J, with 8 bases between. The DNA for the CDR3 is TGTGCCAGCAGCTTGGCCCCGGGGTCTGGGGCCAACGTCCTGACTTTC. Translated: CASSLAPGSGANVLTF.

The rearrangement joins TRBV3-1 (or the pseudogene TRBV3-2) to TRBJ1-6; D is perhaps TRBD1 (5 bases). Germline CDR1 is LGHDT and CDR2 is YNNKEL (reference sequence). Trimming pared 1 base from V and 11 bases from J, leaving 12 bases between. This CDR3 comprises 14 residues. In DNA form, the CDR3 reads TGTGCCAGCAGCCAAGGGGCAGGGCAGGCACCCCTCCACTTT. Its translation: CASSQGAGQAPLHF.

The chain combines TRBV3-1 (or the pseudogene TRBV3-2) with TRBJ2-1; 9 bases match TRBD2. The CDR3 covers 17 residues. The J segment lost 8 bases and the V segment lost 6 bases, leaving 17 bases of the junction unmatched. Germline-derived CDR1 and CDR2 are LGHDT and YNNKEL (reference sequence). The CDR3 here is CASRHSLTSGLHHEQFF. CDR3 nucleotides: TGTGCCAGCAGACACTCCTTAACTAGCGGGTTACACCATGAGCAGTTCTTC.

This chain connects TRBV28 to TRBJ2-4; no clear D. Germline V gene sequence: CDR1 MDHEN, CDR2 SYDVKM. The CDR3 contains 14 residues. V shed 6 bases and J shed 8 bases, with 17 bases lying between them. As DNA, the CDR3 is TGTGCCAGCAGCTCCCCCCGCAAGCAATACATTCAGTACTTC. Translating gives CASSSPRKQYIQYF. The complete variable domain, with remaining parts taken from reference TRBV28 and TRBJ2-4, reads DVKVTQSSRYLVKRTGEKVFLECVQDMDHENMFWYRQDPGLGLRLIYFSYDVKMKEKGDIPEGYSVSREKKERFSLILESASTNQTSMYLCASSSPRKQYIQYFGAGTRLSVL.

This clone was observed once. The V call is TRBV23-1, the J call TRBJ2-3, with a possible D match to TRBD2 (5 bases). TRBV23-1 is an open reading frame, and its role is uncertain. There are 15 residues in the CDR3. V was pared by 3 bases and J by 1 base, with 11 bases between. The CDR3 nucleotides read TGCGCCAGCAGTCACTGTTCGCGGGGCACAGATACGCAGTATTTT. It encodes CASSHCSRGTDTQYF.

The chain carries TRBV19 and TRBJ2-3; D not certain. Germline assignment: CDR1 LNHDA and CDR2 SQIVND (reference sequence). Trimming left V 6 bases short and J 11 bases short, with 21 bases between. The CDR3 is 14 residues long. DNA of the CDR3: TGTGCCAGTAGCCCGAACCGCCTATTAGTGGAGCAGTATTTT. It is translated as CASSPNRLLVEQYF.

The V gene is TRBV4-2, the J gene TRBJ2-7; D perhaps matches TRBD2 (5 bases). Germline V gene lookup returns CDR1 LGHNA and CDR2 YNFKEQ. Trimming left V 1 base short and J 0 bases short, with 10 bases between. CDR3 length: 15 residues. The CDR3 reads CASSQVLEDSYEQYF. The CDR3 nucleotides are TGTGCCAGCAGCCAAGTTTTGGAGGACTCCTACGAGCAGTACTTC.

The rearrangement uses TRBV15 and TRBJ1-2, with a tentative D call TRBD1 (6 bases). This CDR3 comprises 14 residues. V gave up 6 bases and J gave up 4 bases, with 15 bases separating them. Germline loops: CDR1 LNHNV, CDR2 YYDKDF (reference sequence). The CDR3 loop is CATSQRTGAYGYTF. The CDR3 region has the DNA TGTGCCACCAGTCAAAGGACGGGGGCCTATGGCTACACCTTC.

This rearrangement joins TRBV7-9 to TRBJ2-7; D possibly matches TRBD1 or TRBD2 (6 bases each). The CDR3 covers 18 residues. Germline values: CDR1 SEHNR, CDR2 FQNEAQ (reference sequence). V was shortened by 4 bases and J by 7 bases, with 29 bases between the two germline ends. The CDR3 region is CASSSTTPGTHRVIEQYF. The CDR3 DNA reads as TGTGCCAGCAGCTCCACAACCCCCGGGACTCACAGGGTGATTGAGCAGTACTTC.

The chain employs TRBV7-2 and TRBJ1-2; no clear D gene. Trimming removed 4 bases at V and 3 bases at J, with 15 bases between. The CDR3 length is 15 residues. Germline CDR1 is SGHTA and CDR2 is FQGNSA. The CDR3 bases are TGTGCCAGCAGCTCTGGGAGGGCTCGGGACTATGGCTACACCTTC. Translating gives CASSSGRARDYGYTF.

The table lists this clone with a count of one. J is TRBJ2-3 and V is TRBV6-2 or TRBV6-3; 11 bases are a match to TRBD2. This CDR3 has 16 residues. CDR1 MNHEY and CDR2 SVGEGT come from the germline V gene. The V gene end was trimmed by 6 bases and the J gene end by 3 bases; junction bases not matched to a gene: 8. CDR3 in DNA: TGTGCCAGCAGGCCTTTAGCGGGGGGGCGGACAGATACGCAGTATTTT. Protein sequence: CASRPLAGGRTDTQYF.

This rearrangement joins TRBV5-1 to TRBJ1-6; D is unresolved. The V gene's germline CDR1 is SGHRS and CDR2 YFSETQ. The length of the CDR3 is 15 residues. V lost 1 base and J 5 bases, leaving 10 bases between the germline ends. In DNA form, the CDR3 reads TGCGCCAGCAGCTTGAGCGGGATAGATAATTCACCCCTCCACTTT. Encoded protein: CASSLSGIDNSPLHF.

This clone was counted once. This chain uses TRBV30 with TRBJ1-2; no reliable D call. This CDR3 region has 12 residues. Germline CDR1 is GTSNPN and CDR2 is SVGIG (reference sequence). V was clipped by 1 base and J by 5 bases, with 8 bases between them. The CDR3: CAWSASLYGYTF. The DNA of the CDR3 is TGTGCCTGGAGTGCGTCGTTGTATGGCTACACCTTC.

The CDR3 sequence is CASSGSGNQPQHF. Here the CDR3 DNA reads TGTGCCAGCAGCGGGAGTGGCAATCAGCCCCAGCATTTT. The gene calls are TRBV21-1 and TRBJ1-5. TRBV21-1 is flagged as a pseudogene. The CDR3 is made up of 13 amino acids.

This clone has a handful of counts. The genes are TRBV4-1 and TRBJ1-1; no clear D gene. Trimming shortened V by 5 bases and J by 0 bases, and 19 bases separated the two germline ends. Germline CDR1 MGHRA, CDR2 YSYEKL. The CDR3 sequence is 17 residues long. DNA of the CDR3: TGCGCCAGCAGCGCTTGGGTCTCCCAAAAGATGAACACTGAAGCTTTCTTT. Protein: CASSAWVSQKMNTEAFF.

This chain links TRBV19 with TRBJ2-5; tentative D call: TRBD2 (6 bases). Germline V gene sequence: CDR1 LNHDA, CDR2 SQIVND (reference sequence). There are 14 residues in the CDR3. V was clipped by 3 bases and J by 4 bases, with 12 bases between them. The CDR3 loop is CASSIGGLAETQYF. CDR3 DNA: TGTGCCAGTAGTATTGGGGGGTTGGCAGAGACCCAGTACTTC.

The rearrangement joins TRBV15 to TRBJ1-6; a weak D match, TRBD1 (5 bases). V was pared by 4 bases and J by 11 bases, with 21 bases between. Germline values: CDR1 LNHNV, CDR2 YYDKDF (reference sequence). This CDR3 has 16 amino acids. The CDR3 protein is CATSIFLGALGAPLHF. The CDR3 DNA follows: TGTGCCACCAGCATATTCCTGGGCGCTTTGGGGGCACCCCTCCACTTT.